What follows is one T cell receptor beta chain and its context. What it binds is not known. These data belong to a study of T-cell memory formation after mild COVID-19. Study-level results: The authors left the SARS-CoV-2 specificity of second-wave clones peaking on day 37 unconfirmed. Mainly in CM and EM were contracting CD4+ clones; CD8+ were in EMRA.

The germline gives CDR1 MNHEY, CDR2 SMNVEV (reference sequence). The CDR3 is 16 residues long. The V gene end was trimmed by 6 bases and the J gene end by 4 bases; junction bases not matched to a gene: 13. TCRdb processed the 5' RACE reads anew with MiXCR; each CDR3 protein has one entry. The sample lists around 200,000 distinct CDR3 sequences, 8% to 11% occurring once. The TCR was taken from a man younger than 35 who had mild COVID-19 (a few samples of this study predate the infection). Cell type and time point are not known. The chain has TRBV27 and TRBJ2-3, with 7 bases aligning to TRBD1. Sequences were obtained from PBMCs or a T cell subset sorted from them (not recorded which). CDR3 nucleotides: TGTGCCAGCAGCTTGTTCCACGACAGGGATGCAGATACGCAGTATTTT. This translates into CASSLFHDRDADTQYF.